These 18 T cell receptor beta chains came from one sample sequenced in a study of blood T cell repertoires in COVID-19. Profiled with immunoSEQ multiplex PCR; TCRdb holds only in-frame clones, not every one. Of a few hundred thousand clones listed, approximately 85% were seen once; the top ten hold around 1.5%. Sequenced material: peripheral blood. Every receptor here comes from a woman between 50 and 59 years old with acute or convalescent COVID-19.

With regard to this clone: The sample contains more than one DNA sequence encoding this CDR3. This chain uses TRBV28 with TRBJ1-6; TRBD1 might be the D (6 bases). V was trimmed by 5 bases and J by 8 bases, leaving 13 bases between them. The CDR3 has 14 residues. CDR1 MDHEN and CDR2 SYDVKM come from the germline V gene. As DNA, the CDR3 is TGTGCCAGCAGTCCCGGACAGCTTCATTCACCCCTCCACTTT. It translates to CASSPGQLHSPLHF.

The chain uses TRBV28 and TRBJ1-1; D not resolved. The CDR3 extends over 16 amino acids. With 6 bases removed from V and 3 bases from J, the gap between germline ends came to 20 bases. Germline assignment: CDR1 MDHEN and CDR2 SYDVKM. The CDR3 loop reads CASSSRLGGLDTEAFF. CDR3 nucleotides: TGTGCCAGCAGCTCACGACTGGGAGGGTTGGACACTGAAGCTTTCTTT.

The sample holds one count of this clone. The chain is built from TRBV11-1 and TRBJ2-7, with TRBD2 matching 10 bases. CDR1 SGHAT and CDR2 FQDESV come from the germline V gene (reference sequence). V shed 1 base, J shed 5 bases, and the junction held 5 bases outside the gene matches. CDR3 size: 15 residues. This chain's CDR3 is CASSLGQREGHEQYF. CDR3 nucleotide sequence: TGTGCCAGCAGCTTAGGCCAGCGGGAGGGCCACGAGCAGTACTTC.

This rearrangement joins TRBV27 to TRBJ2-2, with D possibly being TRBD2 (5 bases). Germline V gene data show CDR1 as MNHEY and CDR2 as SMNVEV (reference sequence). Deletions cut 4 bases from V and 5 bases from J, with 11 bases between. CDR3 length: 14 residues. In DNA, the CDR3 is TGTGCCAGCAGTTGGGGAGCACCGACCGGGGAGCTGTTTTTT. Protein sequence: CASSWGAPTGELFF.

This clone showed up just a few times. This chain links TRBV10-3 with TRBJ1-4, with D perhaps matching TRBD1 (6 bases). Trimming cost V 3 bases and J 7 bases, with 12 bases left between them. The CDR3 is made up of 14 amino acids. CDR1 ENHRY and CDR2 SYGVKD come from the germline V gene. CDR3 region: CAISDSQGSEKLFF. The CDR3 region has the DNA TGTGCCATCAGTGATTCTCAGGGGAGTGAAAAACTGTTTTTT.

The chain recombines TRBV5-1 with TRBJ2-1; 9 nucleotides match TRBD1. CDR1 and CDR2 from the germline V gene are SGHRS and YFSETQ. The CDR3 is 16 residues long. The V segment lost 6 bases and the J segment 0 bases; nucleotides outside the gene matches: 7. CDR3 loop: CASTAGQGSSYNEQFF. CDR3 nucleotide sequence: TGCGCCAGCACCGCTGGACAGGGGAGCTCCTACAATGAGCAGTTCTTC.

This clone showed up just a few times. V is TRBV7-8 and J is TRBJ1-3, with D unclear. Germline CDR1 and CDR2: SGHVS and FQNEAQ. V lost 5 bases and J lost 9, with 11 bases in between. CDR3 size: 12 residues. CDR3 nucleotide sequence: TGTGCCAGCAGCCGCACAAGGAGCACCATATATTTT. Translating it yields CASSRTRSTIYF.

The genes are TRBV24-1 and TRBJ2-5; 10 nucleotides match TRBD2. From germline, CDR1 is KGHDR and CDR2 SFDVKD. The length of the CDR3 is 17 residues. V shed 4 bases, J shed 0 bases, and the junction held 7 bases outside the gene matches. The CDR3 nucleotides read TGTGCCACCAGTGACCCAGGACTAGCGGAAGACCAAGAGACCCAGTACTTC. It is translated as CATSDPGLAEDQETQYF.

In the case of this clone: The same CDR3 is also encoded by other DNA sequences in this sample. V gene TRBV7-9 combines with J gene TRBJ2-5; 11 bases fit TRBD1. Unmatched junction bases numbered 3, after V lost 4 bases and J lost 5 bases. Germline V CDR1 and CDR2: SEHNR, FQNEAQ (reference sequence). The CDR3 runs to 14 residues. CDR3 DNA: TGTGCCAGCAGCTCGAGGACAGGGGGCGAGACCCAGTACTTC. It encodes CASSSRTGGETQYF.

This clone was detected once. The gene calls are TRBV5-1 and TRBJ2-7; 9 nucleotides line up with TRBD1. There are 14 residues in the CDR3. Germline loops: CDR1 SGHRS, CDR2 YFSETQ. Trimming cost V 5 bases and J 3 bases; bases outside gene matches: 6. The CDR3 coding sequence is TGCGCCAGCAGTCGATGGACAGGGGACTACGAGCAGTACTTC. Protein sequence: CASSRWTGDYEQYF.

This clone has a handful of counts. V usage is TRBV6-2 or TRBV6-3 and J usage is TRBJ2-1; 7 bases are shared with TRBD2. Germline lookup yields CDR1 MNHEY and CDR2 SVGEGT. V gave up 5 bases and J gave up 4 bases; unmatched junction bases: 5. The CDR3 has 14 residues. In DNA form, the CDR3 reads TGTGCCAGCAGTCACGGCGGGGGTTACAATGAGCAGTTCTTC. This codes for CASSHGGGYNEQFF.

This rearrangement joins TRBV28 to TRBJ1-4, with TRBD1 as a possible D gene (5 bases). Germline loops: CDR1 MDHEN, CDR2 SYDVKM. Trimming removed 2 bases at V and 6 bases at J, with 10 bases between. This CDR3 is 14 amino acids long. The CDR3 region is CASSLAGTDEKLFF. The CDR3 DNA sequence: TGTGCCAGCAGTTTAGCAGGGACTGATGAAAAACTGTTTTTT. The full variable domain, with the rest looked up from reference TRBV28 and TRBJ1-4, is DVKVTQSSRYLVKRTGEKVFLECVQDMDHENMFWYRQDPGLGLRLIYFSYDVKMKEKGDIPEGYSVSREKKERFSLILESASTNQTSMYLCASSLAGTDEKLFFGSGTQLSVL.

The V and J genes are TRBV10-3 and TRBJ2-7; 9 bases map to TRBD2. V shed 11 bases, J shed 4 bases, and the junction held 6 bases outside the gene matches. Germline CDR1 reads ENHRY; CDR2 reads SYGVKD. This CDR3 region has 12 residues. The CDR3 loop is CAVSREGYEQYF. CDR3 in DNA: TGTGCCGTCTCGCGGGAGGGGTACGAGCAGTACTTC.

The CDR3 here is CASRAGTGGDYGYTF. CDR3 in DNA: TGTGCCTCCCGAGCCGGGACAGGCGGCGACTATGGCTACACCTTC. V gene TRBV10-3 combines with J gene TRBJ1-2; 8 bases align to TRBD1. The CDR3 extends over 15 amino acids. Germline lookup yields CDR1 ENHRY and CDR2 SYGVKD. The V segment lost 11 bases and the J segment 3 bases; nucleotides outside the gene matches: 14.

This rearrangement joins TRBV28 to TRBJ2-7; 12 positions match TRBD2. The CDR3 consists of 17 residues. Trimming took 2 bases from V and 6 from J; bases not matched to a gene: 11. The V gene's germline CDR1 is MDHEN and CDR2 SYDVKM. The CDR3 coding sequence is TGTGCCAGCAGTTTAGATTTCGCGACTAGCGGGAGCCCCGAGCAGTACTTC. It encodes CASSLDFATSGSPEQYF.

This rearrangement joins TRBV6-6 to TRBJ1-4; D is undetermined. Germline CDR1 reads MNHNY; CDR2 reads SVGAGI (reference sequence). The germline V and J ends were trimmed by 3 bases and 5 bases, with 13 bases remaining between them. There are 15 residues in the CDR3. Here the CDR3 DNA reads TGTGCCAGCAGTTATATTGGGAGGCGGAATGAAAAACTGTTTTTT. Translated: CASSYIGRRNEKLFF.

This clone appeared a single time. The rearrangement joins TRBV6-4 to TRBJ2-3, with unresolved D. The CDR3 has 13 residues. Germline values: CDR1 MRHNA, CDR2 SNTAGT. Trimming removed 4 bases at V and 4 bases at J, with 9 bases between. The CDR3 protein is CASSAEESDTQYF. CDR3 nucleotide sequence: TGTGCCAGCAGTGCAGAGGAGTCAGATACGCAGTATTTT.

The V and J genes are TRBV4-3 and TRBJ2-1; 8 nucleotides align to TRBD1. CDR1 is LGHNA, CDR2 YSLEER, per germline. After removal of 0 bases from V and 4 bases from J, the junction contained 5 bases not matched to a gene. The CDR3 totals 16 residues. CDR3 sequence (DNA): TGCGCCAGCAGCCAAGAGCAGGGGGCTGGGTACAATGAGCAGTTCTTC. It is translated as CASSQEQGAGYNEQFF.